This TCR beta chain came from a study of somatic mutations in cytotoxic T cells in rheumatoid arthritis. Study overall: Prior to any treatment and right after diagnosis, patient blood (about 30 ml EDTA) was drawn.

Flow cytometry was used to check the purity of CD4+ and CD8+ cells, which had been isolated by positive magnetic bead selection. Broader study findings: The study found no significant difference in CD8+ T-cell clonality between rheumatoid arthritis patients and age-matched healthy controls. Unlike healthy controls, rheumatoid arthritis patients had CD8+ clonality that increased with age.

Germline V gene data show CDR1 as SGHAT and CDR2 as FQNNGV. Trimming cost V 1 base and J 0 bases, with 13 bases left between them. The CDR3 contains 17 residues. As regards this clone: As yet, its antigen is unknown.

Clones were read by immunoSEQ multiplex PCR, and TCRdb kept only the in-frame ones, dropping some. In the table there are 10,000 or so clones, more than 65% of which are singletons. The receptor was derived from an adult with rheumatoid arthritis. Input material: CD8+ T cells sorted from blood. The gene calls are TRBV11-2 and TRBJ2-1, with D tentatively TRBD2 (5 bases). CDR3 in DNA: TGTGCCAGCAGCTTAGCTTTGATTGGGAGCTCCTACAATGAGCAGTTCTTC. Translated, it gives CASSLALIGSSYNEQFF.